The clone carrying this T cell receptor beta chain was observed a single time. Its matching antigen is unknown. Assay used: immunoSEQ multiplex PCR; TCRdb lists only in-frame clones, some missing. The sample lists approximately 2.5 million clones, more than 80% occurring once. This specimen comes from a study of shared clonotypes between healthy human individuals. The CDR3 consists of 13 residues. Per germline, CDR1 LGHNA and CDR2 YSLEER. Trimming took 0 bases from V and 12 from J, leaving 12 bases between them. General observations from the study: Rarefaction revealed incomplete sorted-subset sequencing despite large depth.

J is TRBJ2-1 and V is TRBV4-3; D possibly matches TRBD1 or TRBD2 (6 bases each). The source material was naive CD4+ T cells sorted from blood. Indicated subset: CD45RA+ positively selected. This receptor was identified in a man younger than 30 in good health. This chain's CDR3 is CASSQDLGGVQFF. DNA of the CDR3: TGCGCCAGCAGCCAAGATTTGGGGGGCGTGCAGTTCTTC.